Presented here are 23 T cell receptor beta chains from one specimen sequenced in a study of cytomegalovirus exposure and HLA in healthy donors. The PCR had 60 Vbeta and 13 Jbeta primers. The protocol was immunoSEQ multiplex PCR, while the TCRdb copy is restricted to in-frame clones and leaves out a portion. The repertoire holds 120,000 or so clones, with around three quarters as singletons. Specimen: PBMCs. The receptors were sampled from a man aged 30 to 45 in good health and CMV-seropositive.

DNA of the CDR3: TGTGCCAGCAGCTTGGGGACTAGCGTCTCCTACGAGCAGTACTTC. This sequence encodes CASSLGTSVSYEQYF. The J gene is TRBJ2-7, the V gene TRBV11-2; TRBD2 matches at 10 bases. The V and J ends lost 3 bases and 0 bases, in that order; junction bases with no gene match: 2. Germline V lookup: CDR1 SGHAT, CDR2 FQNNGV. The CDR3 length is 15 residues.

The V and J genes are TRBV5-6 and TRBJ1-5; D perhaps matches TRBD1 (6 bases). CDR1 is SGHDT, CDR2 YYEEEE, per germline. V was clipped by 0 bases and J by 1 base, with 14 bases between them. This CDR3 has 17 amino acids. CDR3 in DNA: TGTGCCAGCAGCTTGGCCCAGAGGGGGAAGAGCAATCAGCCCCAGCATTTT. It is translated as CASSLAQRGKSNQPQHF.

The chain recombines TRBV19 with TRBJ1-5; D may be TRBD1 (5 bases). V lost 1 base to trimming and J lost 3 bases, with 22 bases between them. The CDR3 is 19 residues long. CDR1 is LNHDA and CDR2 is SQIVND in the germline V gene (reference sequence). The CDR3 sequence is CASSIGPLAGKKDNQPQHF. The CDR3 coding sequence is TGTGCCAGTAGTATAGGCCCCTTGGCAGGGAAGAAGGACAATCAGCCCCAGCATTTT.

The chain has TRBV19 and TRBJ1-5; 8 bases are shared with TRBD1. The CDR3 spans 17 residues. From germline, CDR1 is LNHDA and CDR2 SQIVND (reference sequence). The junction had 16 bases not matched to a gene; V was cut back by 9 bases and J by 3 bases. Here the CDR3 DNA reads TGTGCCAGGACTAATCCACAAAGACAGGGGATCAATCAGCCCCAGCATTTT. This sequence encodes CARTNPQRQGINQPQHF. The whole variable domain, filled in from reference TRBV19 and TRBJ1-5, reads DGGITQSPKYLFRKEGQNVTLSCEQNLNHDAMYWYRQDPGQGLRLIYYSQIVNDFQKGDIAEGYSVSREKKESFPLTVTSAQKNPTAFYLCARTNPQRQGINQPQHFGDGTRLSIL.

V is TRBV5-1 and J is TRBJ1-1; TRBD1 matches at 9 bases. The J segment lost 3 bases and the V segment lost 5 bases, leaving 8 bases of the junction unmatched. Germline V gene lookup returns CDR1 SGHRS and CDR2 YFSETQ. The CDR3 loop spans 15 amino acids. CDR3 DNA: TGCGCCAGCAGGGGACAGGGACAACGGGACACTGAAGCTTTCTTT. Amino acids: CASRGQGQRDTEAFF.

As DNA, the CDR3 is TGTGCCAGCAGAAACAGGGGGCTAAGGAAGGTAGCCAAAAACATTCAGTACTTC. As protein: CASRNRGLRKVAKNIQYF. This chain joins TRBV25-1 and TRBJ2-4; 9 bases are a match to TRBD1. The CDR3 is made up of 18 amino acids. Germline V lookup: CDR1 MGHDK, CDR2 SYGVNS. V lost 6 bases, J lost 0 bases, and 12 bases stayed unmatched.

Of note for this clone: Within the sample, other DNA sequences also encode this same CDR3. This chain connects TRBV9 to TRBJ1-2; 10 bases align to TRBD1. The junction had 1 base not matched to a gene; V was cut back by 2 bases and J by 6 bases. The CDR3 runs to 13 residues. The V gene's germline CDR1 is SGDLS and CDR2 YYNGEE. The CDR3 loop is CASSVGTGDGYTF. For the CDR3, the DNA is TGTGCCAGCAGCGTTGGGACAGGGGATGGCTACACCTTC.

This clone appeared a single time. This chain joins TRBV5-1 and TRBJ1-2; TRBD1 aligns across 7 bases. With 2 bases clipped from V and 0 bases from J, the junction kept 10 bases outside the gene matches. The CDR3 length is 17 residues. In germline, CDR1 is SGHRS, CDR2 YFSETQ. This CDR3 is CASSFVQGQNSNYGYTF. In DNA form, the CDR3 reads TGCGCCAGCAGCTTCGTGCAGGGACAGAATTCTAACTATGGCTACACCTTC. Supplemented by reference TRBV5-1 and TRBJ1-2, the full variable domain reads KAGVTQTPRYLIKTRGQQVTLSCSPISGHRSVSWYQQTPGQGLQFLFEYFSETQRNKGNFPGRFSGRQFSNSRSEMNVSTLELGDSALYLCASSFVQGQNSNYGYTFGSGTRLTVV.

The chain links TRBV2 to TRBJ2-5; 15 positions match TRBD2. With V trimmed by 6 bases and J by 7 bases, 12 bases remained unmatched. Germline V lookup: CDR1 SNHLY, CDR2 FYNNEI. The CDR3 covers 17 residues. The CDR3 spells CASRPGLAGGPGGTQYF. The CDR3 DNA sequence: TGTGCCAGCAGGCCGGGACTAGCGGGGGGCCCGGGCGGGACCCAGTACTTC.

This clone was detected only a few times. The CDR3 nucleotides read TGTGCCAGCAGGATACAGGGTGGGAACACCATATATTTT. Translating it yields CASRIQGGNTIYF. The chain carries TRBV28 and TRBJ1-3; D might be TRBD1 (6 bases). Germline assignment: CDR1 MDHEN and CDR2 SYDVKM. V lost 6 bases to trimming and J lost 7 bases, with 13 bases between them. There are 13 residues in the CDR3.

The V and J genes are TRBV9 and TRBJ2-3; 8 bases map to TRBD1. V was clipped by 3 bases and J by 2 bases; unmatched bases: 2. CDR3 size: 14 residues. Germline V gene lookup returns CDR1 SGDLS and CDR2 YYNGEE. The CDR3 DNA reads as TGTGCCAGCAGCGAGGACAGGGCCACAGATACGCAGTATTTT. Amino acids: CASSEDRATDTQYF.

The chain combines TRBV7-6 with TRBJ2-5; possible D gene TRBD1, 6 bases. Judging by the DNA end, TRBJ2-7 fits better; the J call may be wrong. Germline lookup yields CDR1 SGHVS and CDR2 FNYEAQ. This CDR3 is 14 amino acids long. This CDR3 reads CASSPRQAGYEQYF. For the CDR3, the DNA is TGTGCCAGCAGCCCCAGACAGGCTGGCTACGAGCAGTACTTC.

V is TRBV4-2 and J is TRBJ1-1; TRBD1 aligns across 7 bases. This CDR3 is 16 amino acids long. CDR1 LGHNA and CDR2 YNFKEQ come from the germline V gene. J gave up 1 base and V 5 bases, and 10 bases lay outside the gene matches. CDR3 sequence: CASSEGRQGENTEAFF. In DNA form, the CDR3 reads TGTGCCAGCAGCGAGGGGAGGCAGGGGGAGAACACTGAAGCTTTCTTT.

V usage is TRBV2 and J usage is TRBJ2-7, with TRBD1 matching 8 bases. CDR1 SNHLY and CDR2 FYNNEI come from the germline V gene. The CDR3 has 15 residues. Trimming removed 5 bases from V and 0 bases from J; junction bases left unmatched: 6. CDR3 coding DNA: TGTGCCAGCAGTCCATGGACAGGGAGCTCCTACGAGCAGTACTTC. This encodes CASSPWTGSSYEQYF.

This clone was counted once. The chain is built from TRBV9 and TRBJ2-4; 12 bases align to TRBD2. Germline assignment: CDR1 SGDLS and CDR2 YYNGEE. The CDR3 is made up of 18 amino acids. With V trimmed by 3 bases and J by 0 bases, 7 bases remained unmatched. The CDR3 is CASSDSLAGGAAKNIQYF. In DNA form, the CDR3 reads TGTGCCAGCAGCGATTCACTAGCGGGGGGTGCAGCCAAAAACATTCAGTACTTC.

CDR3 nucleotides: TGTGCCACCGTCCCGACCAGCGGGGGAACAGATACGCAGTATTTT. It specifies CATVPTSGGTDTQYF. This chain uses TRBV2 with TRBJ2-3, with 8 nucleotides matching TRBD2. CDR3 size: 15 residues. The ends lost 10 bases at V and 3 bases at J; junction bases unmatched: 12. Looked up from germline, CDR1 is SNHLY and CDR2 is FYNNEI.

This clone was counted between two and nine times. V gene TRBV27 combines with J gene TRBJ2-7, with a possible D match to TRBD1 (5 bases). The germline V gene has CDR1 MNHEY and CDR2 SMNVEV (reference sequence). Trimming removed 4 bases from V and 3 bases from J, with 7 bases in between. This CDR3 has 12 amino acids. The CDR3 here is CASSSDSYEQYF. CDR3 in DNA: TGTGCCAGCAGTTCCGACAGCTACGAGCAGTACTTC.

This chain connects TRBV29-1 to TRBJ2-5; D ambiguous. CDR3 length: 10 amino acids. The V end was cut by 8 bases, the J end by 3 bases, with 7 bases between. CDR1 is SQVTM, CDR2 ANQGSEA, per germline. CDR3 protein: CSLGEETQYF. CDR3 DNA: TGCAGCCTTGGAGAAGAGACCCAGTACTTC.

This clone was picked up a small number of times. The rearrangement joins TRBV23-1 to TRBJ1-5; D not resolved. TRBV23-1 is labeled an ORF, and its function is uncertain. CDR3 length equals 17 residues. V dropped 0 bases and J dropped 2 bases, with 14 bases sitting between them. Here the CDR3 reads CASSQSLPRSCNQPQHF. CDR3 coding DNA: TGCGCCAGCAGTCAATCGCTGCCGCGATCTTGCAATCAGCCCCAGCATTTT.

With respect to this clone: Germline and junction disagree at one end, which may indicate a read error. The rearrangement links TRBV7-9 to TRBJ2-1; TRBD1 aligns across 9 bases. The CDR3 is 16 residues long. The germline V gene has CDR1 SEHNR and CDR2 FQNEAQ (reference sequence). The CDR3 loop is CSSSIRDRAPYNEQFF. The CDR3 DNA reads as TGTTCCAGCAGCATCCGGGACAGGGCCCCCTACAATGAGCAGTTCTTC.

CDR3 in amino acids: CASSPTRDFQETQYF. CDR3 nucleotide sequence: TGTGCCAGCAGCCCCACCCGGGACTTCCAAGAGACCCAGTACTTC. The V gene is TRBV7-8, the J gene TRBJ2-5, with D possibly TRBD2 on 6 matching bases. Between the trimmed V and J ends, which lost 5 bases and 1 base, there was a span of 14 bases. This CDR3 spans 15 amino acids. Germline CDR1 and CDR2: SGHVS and FQNEAQ.

The chain recombines TRBV25-1 with TRBJ2-3; tentative D call: TRBD2 (7 bases). CDR1 and CDR2 (germline): MGHDK, SYGVNS. V dropped 3 bases and J dropped 4 bases, with 14 bases sitting between them. This CDR3 comprises 15 residues. CDR3 coding DNA: TGTGCCAGCAGTGAGCGGGGGCCCCAGCCAGATACGCAGTATTTT. This translates into CASSERGPQPDTQYF.

The chain uses TRBV6-1 and TRBJ1-2; D not resolved. The V end lost 2 bases, the J end lost 6 bases, and 10 bases lay between the germline ends. CDR3 length: 13 residues. The germline gives CDR1 MNHNS, CDR2 SASEGT. CDR3 amino acids: CASSESGKDGYTF. Written as DNA, the CDR3 is TGTGCCAGCAGTGAAAGCGGCAAAGATGGCTACACCTTC.